The next 16 T cell receptor beta chains were all read from a single sample in a study of T cell responses to AZD1222 COVID-19 vaccine (dated by TCRdb to the early 2020s). Libraries were made using the immunoSEQ multiplex PCR assay. In TCRdb, the immuneACCESS table is reduced to in-frame sequences with V and J assigned. These tables do not hold every clone; where another copy was compared, an unresolved V gene accounts for under half, and the others remain unexplained. Across this sample there are some 160,000 clones, with 85% to 95% seen only once. Of the sample, around 0.9% falls within the top ten clones. This sample's time point label indicates: baseline before first vaccination. The sample here was peripheral blood, taken on day 0 of AZD1222 vaccination. These receptors all come from an adult in good health.

The chain links TRBV5-8 to TRBJ2-1; TRBD1 matches at 7 bases. V lost 1 base and J lost 8; bases outside the gene matches: 3. Per the germline V gene, CDR1 is SGHTS and CDR2 is YDEGEE. This CDR3 has 13 amino acids. CDR3 in DNA: TGTGCCAGCAGCTTGAGGCAGGGGGATGAGCAGTTCTTC. Its translation is CASSLRQGDEQFF.

The J gene is TRBJ2-7, the V gene TRBV13; 9 nucleotides agree with TRBD1. Germline loops: CDR1 PRHDT, CDR2 FYEKMQ (reference sequence). The CDR3 has 17 amino acids. Unmatched junction bases numbered 13, after V lost 5 bases and J lost 2 bases. The CDR3 region has the DNA TGTGCCAGCAGCGCATTAACCCGGGACAGGGCTCCCTACGAGCAGTACTTC. This translates into CASSALTRDRAPYEQYF.

V gene TRBV5-1 combines with J gene TRBJ1-2; 7 bases map to TRBD1. Germline trimming cut 0 bases from V and 6 bases from J; bases unmatched to any gene: 5. Germline lookup yields CDR1 SGHRS and CDR2 YFSETQ. The CDR3 length is 14 residues. Here the CDR3 DNA reads TGCGCCAGCAGCTTGGGAACTGACAGGGATGGCTACACCTTC. Its translation is CASSLGTDRDGYTF.

The chain couples TRBV5-5 to TRBJ1-4; D unclear. Between the trimmed V and J ends, which lost 0 bases and 7 bases, there was a span of 10 bases. In germline, CDR1 is SGHKS, CDR2 YYEKEE (reference sequence). The CDR3 is 14 amino acids. The CDR3 DNA reads as TGTGCCAGCAGCTTGGGGCCGAGGACTGAAAAACTGTTTTTT. Residues: CASSLGPRTEKLFF.

The chain uses TRBV7-8 and TRBJ1-2; D is perhaps TRBD1 (6 bases). The CDR3 has 15 amino acids. Trimming took off 5 bases at V and 4 bases at J, with 17 bases between the two ends. Germline CDR1 reads SGHVS; CDR2 reads FQNEAQ. CDR3 coding DNA: TGTGCCAGCAGCCTAACAGGGACCTCCCCCTATGGCTACACCTTC. It encodes CASSLTGTSPYGYTF.

The chain recombines TRBV7-9 with TRBJ2-7; weak D call: TRBD2 (5 bases). Trimming cost V 8 bases and J 0 bases, with 14 bases left between them. The germline gives CDR1 SEHNR, CDR2 FQNEAQ (reference sequence). The CDR3 is 14 residues long. The CDR3 bases are TGTGCCAGCGACCGGGCGGGCAGCTCCTACGAGCAGTACTTC. It translates to CASDRAGSSYEQYF.

The CDR3 region is CASSPGGTNSPLHF. CDR3 in DNA: TGTGCCAGCAGCCCCGGGGGGACGAATTCACCCCTCCACTTT. The rearrangement uses TRBV7-8 and TRBJ1-6; perhaps TRBD1 as D (5 bases). Trimming removed 5 bases at V and 7 bases at J, with 12 bases between. This CDR3 region has 14 residues. CDR1 is SGHVS and CDR2 is FQNEAQ in the germline V gene.

The chain links TRBV28 to TRBJ2-7; the match to TRBD2 covers 8 bases. This CDR3 comprises 15 residues. Germline V gene data show CDR1 as MDHEN and CDR2 as SYDVKM. V gave up 6 bases and J gave up 6 bases; unmatched junction bases: 13. CDR3 sequence (DNA): TGTGCCAGCAGCCTCGGGGGGGCCGTTAGGTTCGAGCAGTACTTC. This encodes CASSLGGAVRFEQYF.

The gene calls are TRBV4-3 and TRBJ2-7, with D possibly TRBD1 on 6 matching bases. Trimming left V 5 bases short and J 1 base short, with 15 bases between. Per the germline V gene, CDR1 is LGHNA and CDR2 is YSLEER. The length of the CDR3 is 15 residues. The CDR3 DNA follows: TGCGCCAGCAGCAAAAAGGGGGACGGATCCTACGAGCAGTACTTC. As protein: CASSKKGDGSYEQYF.

The chain joins TRBV4-2 to TRBJ1-4; a weak D match, TRBD1 (5 bases). The ends were cut back, 0 bases at V and 6 bases at J, with 8 bases in the middle. There are 14 residues in the CDR3. From germline, CDR1 is LGHNA and CDR2 YNFKEQ. The CDR3 reads CASSQEVGDEKLFF. Here the CDR3 DNA reads TGTGCCAGCAGCCAAGAGGTAGGGGATGAAAAACTGTTTTTT.

This chain joins TRBV28 and TRBJ1-5; 7 bases agree with TRBD1. The germline V gene encodes CDR1 MDHEN and CDR2 SYDVKM. The CDR3 consists of 18 residues. Losses at the gene ends were 0 bases for V and 0 bases for J; bases not matched to a gene: 8. The chain's CDR3 is CASSLWRQGGHSNQPQHF. CDR3 sequence (DNA): TGTGCCAGCAGTTTATGGCGACAGGGAGGTCATAGCAATCAGCCCCAGCATTTT.

V usage is TRBV7-2 and J usage is TRBJ2-4; possible D gene TRBD1, 6 bases. This CDR3 has 14 amino acids. V dropped 5 bases and J dropped 8 bases, with 16 bases sitting between them. Germline CDR1 reads SGHTA; CDR2 reads FQGNSA. The CDR3 region is CASSPRDNRDIQYF. The CDR3 bases are TGTGCCAGCAGCCCCCGGGACAATCGAGACATTCAGTACTTC.

The chain uses TRBV5-1 and TRBJ1-3; TRBD1 is a possible D gene (6 bases). Germline V gene data show CDR1 as SGHRS and CDR2 as YFSETQ. V was shortened by 3 bases and J by 1 base, with 17 bases between the two germline ends. The CDR3 spans 17 residues. This CDR3 reads CASSSEPLQGSGNTIYF. CDR3 nucleotides: TGCGCCAGCAGCTCAGAACCGTTACAGGGTTCTGGAAACACCATATATTTT.

The rearrangement links TRBV20-1 to TRBJ1-6; D might be TRBD1 (5 bases). Trimming cost V 3 bases and J 2 bases, with 8 bases left between them. From germline, CDR1 is DFQATT and CDR2 SNEGSKA (reference sequence). The CDR3 is 14 amino acids. CDR3 region: CSASTGPYNSPLHF. In DNA, the CDR3 is TGCAGTGCTAGTACAGGCCCCTATAATTCACCCCTCCACTTT.

The chain uses TRBV15 and TRBJ1-3; perhaps TRBD1 as D (5 bases). The V gene lost 0 bases and the J gene lost 5 bases, with 20 bases spanning the gap. Germline-derived CDR1 and CDR2 are LNHNV and YYDKDF (reference sequence). This CDR3 contains 18 residues. The CDR3 loop reads CATSRDREGRARRNTIYF. The CDR3 nucleotides read TGTGCCACCAGCAGAGATCGAGAGGGCAGGGCCCGTCGAAACACCATATATTTT.

The rearrangement joins TRBV5-4 to TRBJ2-2, with TRBD1 identical over 8 bases. The CDR3 spans 19 residues. Losses at the gene ends were 4 bases for V and 7 bases for J; bases not matched to a gene: 21. Germline loops: CDR1 SGHNT, CDR2 YYREEE (reference sequence). This chain's CDR3 is CASSPVPRDRRPSGGELFF. The CDR3 nucleotides read TGTGCCAGCAGCCCTGTACCCCGGGACAGGCGGCCCTCCGGCGGGGAGCTGTTTTTT.